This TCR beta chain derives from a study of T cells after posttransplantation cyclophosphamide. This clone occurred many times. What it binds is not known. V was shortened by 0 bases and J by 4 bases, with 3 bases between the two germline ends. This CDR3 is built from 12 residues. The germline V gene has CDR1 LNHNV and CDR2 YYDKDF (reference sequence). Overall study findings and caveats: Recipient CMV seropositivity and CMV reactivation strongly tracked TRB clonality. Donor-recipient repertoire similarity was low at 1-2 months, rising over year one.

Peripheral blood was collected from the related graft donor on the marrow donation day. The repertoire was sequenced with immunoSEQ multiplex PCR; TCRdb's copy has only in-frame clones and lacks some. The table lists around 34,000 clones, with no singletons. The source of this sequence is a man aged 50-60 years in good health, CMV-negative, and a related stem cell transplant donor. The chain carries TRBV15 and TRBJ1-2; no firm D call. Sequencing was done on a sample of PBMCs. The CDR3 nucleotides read TGTGCCACCAGCAGAGATAGCTATGGCTACACCTTC. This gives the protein CATSRDSYGYTF.